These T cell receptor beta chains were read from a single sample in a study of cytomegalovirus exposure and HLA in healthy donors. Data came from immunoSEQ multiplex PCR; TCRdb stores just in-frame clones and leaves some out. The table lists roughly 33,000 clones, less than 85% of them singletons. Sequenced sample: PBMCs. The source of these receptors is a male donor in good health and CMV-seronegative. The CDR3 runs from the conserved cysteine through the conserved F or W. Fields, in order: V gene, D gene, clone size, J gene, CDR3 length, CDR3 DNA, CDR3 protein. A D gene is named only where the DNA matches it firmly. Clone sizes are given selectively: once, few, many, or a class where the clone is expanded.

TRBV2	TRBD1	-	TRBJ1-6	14	TGTGCCAGCAGAGTCCGAGGGGGCAATTCACCCCTCCACTTT	CASRVRGGNSPLHF
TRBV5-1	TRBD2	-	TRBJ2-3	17	TGCGCCAGCAGCTTGGGGAGACTAGCGGGGGTCACAGATACGCAGTATTTT	CASSLGRLAGVTDTQYF
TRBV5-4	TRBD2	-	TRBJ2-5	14	TGTGCCAGCAGCTTGGCGGGGGGGCAGGAGACCCAGTACTTC	CASSLAGGQETQYF
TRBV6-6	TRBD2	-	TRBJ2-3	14	TGTGCCAGCAGTTACACTAGCGGGGGGGATACGCAGTATTTT	CASSYTSGGDTQYF
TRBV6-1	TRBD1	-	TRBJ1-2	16	TGTGCCAGCAGTGAATCTCGCAGGGGGCCCCACTATGGCTACACCTTC	CASSESRRGPHYGYTF
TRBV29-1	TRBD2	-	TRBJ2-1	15	TGCAGCGTTGTCGGACTAGCGACCTCCTACAATGAGCAGTTCTTC	CSVVGLATSYNEQFF
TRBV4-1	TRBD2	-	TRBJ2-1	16	TGCGCCAGCAGCCAAGGGTCTAGCGGGGGATCCAATGAGCAGTTCTTC	CASSQGSSGGSNEQFF
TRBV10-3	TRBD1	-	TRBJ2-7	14	TGTGCCATCAGCCGGGACAGGGAATCACGGGAGCAGTACTTC	CAISRDRESREQYF
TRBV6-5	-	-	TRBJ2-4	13	TGTGCCAGCAGTACCCAGGCTTTGGCAATGTGGCACTTC	CASSTQALAMWHF
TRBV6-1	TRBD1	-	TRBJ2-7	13	TGTGCCAGCAGTGAGGGACAGCCTTACGAGCAGTACTTC	CASSEGQPYEQYF
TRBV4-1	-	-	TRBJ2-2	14	TGCGCCAGCAGCCGGACAGTGAACACCGGGGAGCTGTTTTTT	CASSRTVNTGELFF
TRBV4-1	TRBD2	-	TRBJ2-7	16	TGCGCCAGCAGCCAAGGGGCAGCGGGAGCATCCTACGAGCAGTACTTC	CASSQGAAGASYEQYF
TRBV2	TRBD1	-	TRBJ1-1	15	TGTGCCAGCATTCTGACAGGGGACAAGAACACTGAAGCTTTCTTT	CASILTGDKNTEAFF
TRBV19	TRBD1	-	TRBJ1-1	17	TGTGCCAGTAGTATAGTCCAGCCAACAGGGGGCGGGACTGAAGCTTTCTTT	CASSIVQPTGGGTEAFF
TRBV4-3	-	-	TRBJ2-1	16	TGCGCCAGCAGCCAAGCTCTCCTAGCACCGTATAATGAGCAGTTCTTC	CASSQALLAPYNEQFF
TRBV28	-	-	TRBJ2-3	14	TGTGCCAGCAAGGTTCAGGGCCTCACAGATACGCAGTATTTT	CASKVQGLTDTQYF
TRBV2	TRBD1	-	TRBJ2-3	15	TGTGCCAGCAGACGAAGGACAGGGAATGGAGATACGCAGTATTTT	CASRRRTGNGDTQYF
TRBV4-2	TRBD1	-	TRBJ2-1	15	TGTGCCAGCAGCCGAGAAAATACAGGGGATCGTGAGCAGTTCTTC	CASSRENTGDREQFF
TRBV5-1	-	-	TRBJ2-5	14	TGCGCCAGCAGCTTGGCCAGGGCGGGGGAGACCCAGTACTTC	CASSLARAGETQYF
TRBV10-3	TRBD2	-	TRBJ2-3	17	TGTGCCATCAGTGAGTCTGAGCGGGGGGGCCGAAGGGATACGCAGTATTTT	CAISESERGGRRDTQYF
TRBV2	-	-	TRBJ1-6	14	TGTGCCAGCAGTGAGGGGGGATGGGATTCACCCCTCCACTTT	CASSEGGWDSPLHF
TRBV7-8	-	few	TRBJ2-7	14	TGTGCCAGCAGCTTAGGGACAGCCCTCTACGAGCAGTACTTC	CASSLGTALYEQYF
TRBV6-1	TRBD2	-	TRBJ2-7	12	TGTGCCAGCAGCCTCGGGGGGACCGAGCAGTACTTC	CASSLGGTEQYF
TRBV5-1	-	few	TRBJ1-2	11	TGCGCCAGCAGCTTGCGGGGAGGCTACACCTTC	CASSLRGGYTF
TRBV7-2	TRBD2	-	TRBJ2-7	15	TGTGCCAGCAGCCGGGTAGCGGGTATCTCCTACGAGCAGTACTTC	CASSRVAGISYEQYF
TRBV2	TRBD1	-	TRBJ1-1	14	TGTGCCAGCAGTGGAAGGGGGCTGGGAACTGAAGCTTTCTTT	CASSGRGLGTEAFF
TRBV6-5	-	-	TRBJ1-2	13	TGTGCCAGCAGTTACCGGAGAAACTATGGCTACACCTTC	CASSYRRNYGYTF
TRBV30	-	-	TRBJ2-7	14	TGTGCCTGGAGCTGGTCTAGCCGCTCCTACGAGCAGTACTTC	CAWSWSSRSYEQYF
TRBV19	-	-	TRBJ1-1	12	TGTGCCAGTAGTTTAAGTAGCACTGAAGCTTTCTTT	CASSLSSTEAFF
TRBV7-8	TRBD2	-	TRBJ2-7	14	TGTGCCAGCAGCTTAGGGCTAGCGGGGGAGAAGCAGTACTTC	CASSLGLAGEKQYF
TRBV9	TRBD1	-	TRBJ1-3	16	TGTGCCAGCAGCGCAAGGGACAGGGGATCTGGAAACACCATATATTTT	CASSARDRGSGNTIYF